This T cell receptor (beta chain) is drawn from a study of cytomegalovirus exposure and HLA in healthy donors. The PCR employed 60 Vbeta primers together with 13 Jbeta primers. Data came from immunoSEQ multiplex PCR; TCRdb stores just in-frame clones and leaves some out. The profile shows 150,000 to 170,000 clones, 75% to 85% of them singletons. Study-wide results and caveats: Trimming of TCR beta V- and J-genes showed a link, identified in a later analysis, to a missense DCLRE1C variant. High specificity and sensitivity for cytomegalovirus status were reported for the classifier. Beyond CMV serostatus, there was no information to go on about immune exposure.

Healthy bone marrow donors made up the donors. As regards this clone: Its target is not known.

The sample taken for sequencing was PBMCs. The TCR comes from a woman aged 40 to 50 in good health and CMV-seropositive.

CDR3 in amino acids: CASSPWTASYEQYF. The CDR3 nucleotides are TGTGCCAGCAGCCCCTGGACAGCCTCCTACGAGCAGTACTTC. This sequence joins TRBV7-9 and TRBJ2-7; a weak D match, TRBD1 (6 bases). V was trimmed by 5 bases and J by 0 bases, leaving 11 bases between them. The CDR3 is made up of 14 amino acids. Germline CDR1 is SEHNR and CDR2 is FQNEAQ (reference sequence).